The 27 T cell receptor beta chains below all came from one sample that was sequenced in a study of cytomegalovirus exposure and HLA in healthy donors. Primers for the PCR totalled 60 Vbeta and 13 Jbeta. TCRdb keeps only in-frame clones here, not all; method: immunoSEQ multiplex PCR. The sample has 85,000 to 130,000 clones, about two thirds seen once. The specimen sequenced was PBMCs. These receptors were collected from a female donor in good health and CMV-seronegative.

V and J are TRBV21-1 and TRBJ2-7; no check of the table's D call, TRBD2, against the DNA was made. TRBV21-1 is designated a pseudogene. This CDR3 region has 18 residues. CDR3: CASSGKIWGTSGDYEQYF. The CDR3 bases are TGTGCCAGCAGCGGGAAAATATGGGGGACTAGCGGGGACTACGAGCAGTACTTC.

This chain joins TRBV10-3 and TRBJ2-7; 13 nucleotides line up with TRBD2. CDR1 is ENHRY, CDR2 SYGVKD, per germline. The CDR3 sequence is 17 residues long. V was pared by 4 bases and J by 0 bases, with 6 bases of the junction left unmatched. The CDR3 spells CAISVRLAGGSSYEQYF. The CDR3 region has the DNA TGTGCCATCAGTGTGCGACTAGCGGGAGGTAGCTCCTACGAGCAGTACTTC.

This clone was counted once. V gene TRBV19 combines with J gene TRBJ1-2; TRBD1 might be the D (6 bases). Between the trimmed V and J ends, which lost 6 bases and 4 bases, there was a span of 12 bases. The CDR3 covers 13 residues. The germline gives CDR1 LNHDA, CDR2 SQIVND (reference sequence). The CDR3 loop is CASSLQGSYGYTF. Written as DNA, the CDR3 is TGTGCCAGTAGCTTACAGGGCTCCTATGGCTACACCTTC.

In nucleotides, the CDR3 is TGTGCCAGCAGCTTAGGGGTCGCGCAGCCCCAGCATTTT. It codes for CASSLGVAQPQHF. The gene calls are TRBV13 and TRBJ1-5; D unclear. Trimming pared 0 bases from V and 7 bases from J, leaving 7 bases between. The CDR3 covers 13 residues. Germline V gene lookup returns CDR1 PRHDT and CDR2 FYEKMQ (reference sequence).

The chain joins TRBV9 to TRBJ2-3, with TRBD1 as a possible D gene (8 bases). CDR1 SGDLS and CDR2 YYNGEE come from the germline V gene. V dropped 2 bases and J dropped 5 bases, with 18 bases sitting between them. This CDR3 has 16 residues. The DNA of the CDR3 is TGTGCCAGCAGCGTCCAGTGGACAGGGAGGGAAGATACGCAGTATTTT. Amino acid sequence: CASSVQWTGREDTQYF.

J is TRBJ1-2 and V is TRBV7-9; possible D gene TRBD1, 6 bases. Germline V gene lookup returns CDR1 SEHNR and CDR2 FQNEAQ (reference sequence). V shed 3 bases and J shed 8 bases, with 22 bases lying between them. The CDR3 contains 16 residues. The CDR3 spells CASSLSQGTPYAGYTF. The DNA for the CDR3 is TGTGCCAGCAGCTTGTCCCAGGGGACCCCCTATGCGGGCTACACCTTC.

Notes on this clone: Germline is not matched at one junction end, which may reflect a read error. The J gene is TRBJ2-1, the V gene TRBV5-5; 14 nucleotides agree with TRBD2. CDR3 length: 19 amino acids. Per the germline V gene, CDR1 is SGHKS and CDR2 is YYEKEE (reference sequence). The CDR3 loop is CASNLRRTSGRSSYNEQFF. CDR3 DNA sequence: TGTGCCAGCAACTTGAGACGGACTAGCGGGAGGAGTTCCTACAATGAGCAGTTCTTC.

V usage is TRBV15 and J usage is TRBJ1-5, with D unclear. Per germline, CDR1 LNHNV and CDR2 YYDKDF (reference sequence). This CDR3 is 14 amino acids long. Trimming removed 4 bases at V and 3 bases at J, with 10 bases between. CDR3 sequence: CATSKNTINQPQHF. As DNA, the CDR3 is TGTGCCACCAGCAAAAACACGATCAATCAGCCCCAGCATTTT.

This chain links TRBV6-1 with TRBJ1-2; no clear D gene. Trimming took off 8 bases at V and 7 bases at J, with 20 bases between the two ends. The V gene's germline CDR1 is MNHNS and CDR2 SASEGT. This CDR3 is 14 amino acids long. Written as DNA, the CDR3 is TGTGCCAGCCGTACCCGACGGGAATCAGGTGGCTACACCTTC. It codes for CASRTRRESGGYTF.

The J gene is TRBJ1-2, the V gene TRBV5-4; D gene unclear. Trimming pared 3 bases from V and 0 bases from J, leaving 12 bases between. The germline V gene has CDR1 SGHNT and CDR2 YYREEE (reference sequence). The CDR3 is 15 residues long. CDR3 residues: CASSYGREANYGYTF. CDR3 in DNA: TGTGCCAGCAGCTACGGTCGAGAAGCTAACTATGGCTACACCTTC.

The CDR3 DNA follows: TGCAGCGCCGGACTAGCGGGAGTGGCCGGGGAGCTGTTTTTT. Protein: CSAGLAGVAGELFF. This sequence joins TRBV29-1 and TRBJ2-2, with 13 bases matching TRBD2. V lost 7 bases to trimming and J lost 6 bases; unmatched junction nucleotides: 5. The CDR3 covers 14 residues. CDR1 is SQVTM, CDR2 ANQGSEA, per germline.

This sequence joins TRBV6-5 and TRBJ2-1; a weak D match, TRBD2 (5 bases). The germline gives CDR1 MNHEY, CDR2 SVGAGI. With 5 bases removed from V and 4 bases from J, the gap between germline ends came to 12 bases. This CDR3 region has 14 residues. CDR3 protein: CASSIDPGYNEQFF. DNA of the CDR3: TGTGCCAGCAGTATCGATCCGGGGTACAATGAGCAGTTCTTC.

The chain employs TRBV10-2 and TRBJ1-5; no definite D call. V lost 2 bases to trimming and J lost 4 bases, with 9 bases between them. This CDR3 region has 14 residues. Germline CDR1 is WSHSY and CDR2 is SAAADI. The CDR3 protein is CASSEDGVNQPQHF. The CDR3 coding sequence is TGCGCCAGCAGTGAGGATGGAGTGAATCAGCCCCAGCATTTT.

The V gene is TRBV10-3, the J gene TRBJ2-7, with 8 bases lining up with TRBD2. In germline, CDR1 is ENHRY, CDR2 SYGVKD. Trimming removed 6 bases from V and 1 base from J; junction bases left unmatched: 5. This CDR3 region has 14 residues. CDR3 amino acids: CAISAGTRSYEQYF. DNA for the CDR3: TGTGCCATCAGCGCCGGGACTAGATCCTACGAGCAGTACTTC.

This clone has just a few counts. The V call is TRBV6-4, the J call TRBJ1-5; D is unresolved. The ends were cut back, 2 bases at V and 5 bases at J, with 7 bases in the middle. In germline, CDR1 is MRHNA, CDR2 SNTAGT. The CDR3 covers 13 residues. CDR3 sequence (DNA): TGTGCCAGCAGTGACCTGCGGGATCAGCCCCAGCATTTT. Encoded protein: CASSDLRDQPQHF.

V and J are TRBV21-1 and TRBJ1-1; TRBD1 is the table's D call, not checked against the DNA. TRBV21-1 corresponds to a pseudogene. The CDR3 spans 17 residues. The CDR3 DNA reads as TGTGCCACCCTCCTTAGACAGTTTACGGTTTCGATGACTGAAGCTTTCTTT. Translating gives CATLLRQFTVSMTEAFF.

The V call is TRBV7-2, the J call TRBJ2-1; 13 bases align to TRBD2. The V and J ends lost 3 bases and 2 bases, in that order; junction bases with no gene match: 4. This CDR3 spans 17 amino acids. Germline V lookup: CDR1 SGHTA, CDR2 FQGNSA. DNA for the CDR3: TGTGCCAGCAGCTTGGGACTAGCGGGGACCGCCTACAATGAGCAGTTCTTC. Protein sequence: CASSLGLAGTAYNEQFF. The whole variable domain, filled in from reference TRBV7-2 and TRBJ2-1, reads GAGVSQSPSNKVTEKGKDVELRCDPISGHTALYWYRQSLGQGLEFLIYFQGNSAPDKSGLPSDRFSAERTGGSVSTLTIQRTQQEDSAVYLCASSLGLAGTAYNEQFFGPGTRLTVL.

The rearrangement uses TRBV4-3 and TRBJ2-2; 8 bases line up with TRBD2. The germline gives CDR1 LGHNA, CDR2 YSLEER. V shed 0 bases, J shed 3 bases, and the junction held 6 bases outside the gene matches. The CDR3 spans 17 residues. The CDR3 coding sequence is TGCGCCAGCAGCCAAGACGGGGGTAGCGGGGACACCGGGGAGCTGTTTTTT. Its translation: CASSQDGGSGDTGELFF.

This clone has just a few counts. This chain uses TRBV6-5 with TRBJ1-4; a possible D gene is TRBD1 (6 bases). Germline V gene sequence: CDR1 MNHEY, CDR2 SVGAGI. This CDR3 is built from 14 residues. V was shortened by 6 bases and J by 8 bases, with 16 bases between the two germline ends. CDR3 DNA sequence: TGTGCCAGCAGCCGAGGACAGTTTCGAGAAAAACTGTTTTTT. This encodes CASSRGQFREKLFF.

This chain uses TRBV9 with TRBJ2-3; possible D gene TRBD2, 5 bases. CDR1 and CDR2 (germline): SGDLS, YYNGEE. The ends were cut back, 0 bases at V and 6 bases at J, with 11 bases in the middle. This CDR3 has 14 residues. The CDR3 spells CASSVVSTGDTQYF. The CDR3 DNA reads as TGTGCCAGCAGCGTAGTTAGCACGGGGGATACGCAGTATTTT. Supplemented by reference TRBV9 and TRBJ2-3, the full variable domain reads DSGVTQTPKHLITATGQRVTLRCSPRSGDLSVYWYQQSLDQGLQFLIQYYNGEERAKGNILERFSAQQFPDLHSELNLSSLELGDSALYFCASSVVSTGDTQYFGPGTRLTVL.

The chain carries TRBV10-3 and TRBJ2-5, with 9 bases aligning to TRBD2. Germline V gives CDR1 ENHRY, CDR2 SYGVKD. Unmatched junction bases numbered 3, after V lost 0 bases and J lost 1 base. This CDR3 is built from 16 residues. CDR3 bases: TGTGCCATCAGTGAGTCGACTAGCGGAGTCCAAGAGACCCAGTACTTC. Amino acid sequence: CAISESTSGVQETQYF.

V gene TRBV7-3 combines with J gene TRBJ2-5, with D possibly matching TRBD2 (7 bases). CDR1 SGHTA and CDR2 FQGTGA come from the germline V gene. V was shortened by 4 bases and J by 2 bases, with 11 bases between the two germline ends. This CDR3 contains 14 residues. CDR3 residues: CASSSEGGQETQYF. The CDR3 DNA reads TGTGCCAGCAGCTCCGAGGGGGGGCAAGAGACCCAGTACTTC.

J is TRBJ1-3 and V is TRBV11-2; a possible D gene is TRBD1 (5 bases). CDR1 is SGHAT and CDR2 is FQNNGV in the germline V gene. CDR3 length equals 14 residues. Deletions cut 3 bases from V and 6 bases from J, with 12 bases between. CDR3 region: CASSLGTGINTIYF. In nucleotides, the CDR3 is TGTGCCAGCAGCTTGGGAACAGGCATAAACACCATATATTTT.

This chain connects TRBV29-1 to TRBJ1-1; D perhaps matches TRBD1 (5 bases). Germline assignment: CDR1 SQVTM and CDR2 ANQGSEA. V was shortened by 7 bases and J by 4 bases, with 10 bases between the two germline ends. The length of the CDR3 is 11 residues. CDR3 residues: CSAETGTEAFF. For the CDR3, the DNA is TGCAGCGCCGAAACAGGCACTGAAGCTTTCTTT.

CDR3 nucleotide sequence: TGCGCCAGCAGCTTGGGGGGAGCAGCCTACAATGAGCAGTTCTTC. This gives the protein CASSLGGAAYNEQFF. The V gene is TRBV5-1, the J gene TRBJ2-1, with a weak D call TRBD2 (5 bases). The CDR3 covers 15 residues. Germline V gene data show CDR1 as SGHRS and CDR2 as YFSETQ. Trimming cost V 0 bases and J 2 bases, with 9 bases left between them.

This clone showed up just once. The rearrangement links TRBV16 to TRBJ1-1, with D perhaps TRBD1 (5 bases). This CDR3 contains 15 residues. Germline values: CDR1 KGHSY, CDR2 FQNENV. The V end lost 0 bases, the J end lost 4 bases, and 12 bases lay between the germline ends. CDR3 sequence: CASSQSPGRGTEAFF. CDR3 coding DNA: TGTGCCAGCAGCCAATCCCCAGGTAGGGGCACTGAAGCTTTCTTT.

The gene calls are TRBV6-5 and TRBJ2-5; D possibly corresponds to TRBD2 (7 bases). The V gene lost 2 bases and the J gene lost 2 bases, with 9 bases spanning the gap. CDR1 is MNHEY and CDR2 is SVGAGI in the germline V gene. The CDR3 extends over 14 amino acids. CDR3 sequence: CASSYGGAQETQYF. CDR3 nucleotides: TGTGCCAGCAGTTACGGGGGGGCTCAAGAGACCCAGTACTTC.